Following are 22 T cell receptor beta chains from one sample sequenced in a study of response to subunit inactivated influenza vaccine. TCRdb called the RT-PCR reads again in MiXCR, with one record for every CDR3 protein. Of hundreds of thousands of distinct CDR3 sequences detected, less than 15% appear once; the ten largest clones hold 6% to 9.5%. The source material was PBMCs from blood, sampled less than 15 days before vaccination. All receptors come from a man between 50 and 59 years old who received an inactivated influenza vaccine.

J is TRBJ1-5 and V is TRBV29-1; 12 nucleotides agree with TRBD1. Per germline, CDR1 SQVTM and CDR2 ANQGSEA. Losses at the gene ends were 6 bases for V and 3 bases for J; bases not matched to a gene: 3. The CDR3 contains 14 residues. The chain's CDR3 is CSVRGQGANQPQHF. The CDR3 nucleotides are TGCAGCGTGAGGGGACAGGGGGCCAATCAGCCCCAGCATTTT.

J is TRBJ2-7 and V is TRBV15; weak D call: TRBD2 (6 bases). The CDR3 sequence is 17 residues long. The germline gives CDR1 LNHNV, CDR2 YYDKDF (reference sequence). Trimming removed 1 base from V and 4 bases from J, with 20 bases in between. The CDR3 sequence is CATSRGLDSGGEYEQYF. The CDR3 bases are TGTGCCACCAGCAGAGGTTTAGATAGCGGAGGGGAGTACGAGCAGTACTTC.

For this clonotype: The CDR3 end shows no conserved phenylalanine or tryptophan, and so a read error is likely. V is TRBV15 and J is TRBJ1-2, with TRBD1 matching over 10 bases. After removal of 5 bases from V and 4 bases from J, the junction contained 7 bases not matched to a gene. The CDR3 contains 15 residues. Germline V gene lookup returns CDR1 LNHNV and CDR2 YYDKDF (reference sequence). In nucleotides, the CDR3 is TGTGCCACCAGCCAGAGGGGGACAGGGGCCTATGGCTACACCTCC. It codes for CATSQRGTGAYGYTS.

This clonotype was observed at least ten times. J is TRBJ2-2 and V is TRBV5-1; 10 bases are shared with TRBD1. V lost 7 bases, J lost 7 bases, and 10 bases stayed unmatched. Germline values: CDR1 SGHRS, CDR2 YFSETQ. The CDR3 totals 15 residues. In nucleotides, the CDR3 is TGCGCCAGCGGACTGCCGGGACAGGGGATCGGGGAGCTGTTTTTT. Translated: CASGLPGQGIGELFF.

The chain employs TRBV12-3 or TRBV12-4 and TRBJ1-1; 8 bases agree with TRBD1. The CDR3 contains 15 residues. V was pared by 5 bases and J by 0 bases, with 5 bases of the junction left unmatched. CDR3 DNA sequence: TGTGCCAGCAGTCCAACGGGACAGGTGAACACTGAAGCTTTCTTT. It encodes CASSPTGQVNTEAFF.

The chain couples TRBV7-2 to TRBJ2-5; D ambiguous. V lost 1 base and J 7 bases, leaving 7 bases between the germline ends. CDR3 length: 12 residues. CDR1 is SGHTA, CDR2 FQGNSA, per germline. In DNA, the CDR3 is TGTGCCAGCAGCTTAGGCGATTCGACCCAGTACTTC. Translation gives CASSLGDSTQYF.

This clonotype has just a few counts. V and J are TRBV27 and TRBJ1-2; 7 bases are a match to TRBD1. Unmatched junction bases numbered 8, after V lost 5 bases and J lost 2 bases. CDR3 length equals 15 residues. From germline, CDR1 is MNHEY and CDR2 SMNVEV (reference sequence). As DNA, the CDR3 is TGTGCCAGCAGTCCACTGGGACAGCGGAACTATGGCTACACCTTC. Translating gives CASSPLGQRNYGYTF.

This clonotype has more than one count but fewer than ten. The rearrangement uses TRBV24-1 and TRBJ2-1; 10 bases fit TRBD2. The CDR3 is made up of 15 amino acids. Germline trimming cut 2 bases from V and 6 bases from J; bases unmatched to any gene: 3. Germline V gene lookup returns CDR1 KGHDR and CDR2 SFDVKD. CDR3 bases: TGTGCCACCAGTGATTGGCCTAGCGGGAGCAATGAGCAGTTCTTC. It translates to CATSDWPSGSNEQFF.

This chain links TRBV6-1 with TRBJ2-7; 7 positions match TRBD2. The length of the CDR3 is 14 residues. The V segment lost 6 bases and the J segment 3 bases; nucleotides outside the gene matches: 8. The germline V gene encodes CDR1 MNHNS and CDR2 SASEGT. CDR3 in amino acids: CASRGPRDYYEQYF. The CDR3, as DNA: TGTGCCAGCAGGGGACCTCGGGACTACTACGAGCAGTACTTC.

This clonotype was seen ten or more times. The V gene is TRBV28, the J gene TRBJ1-2; D unresolved. The CDR3 totals 12 residues. V shed 7 bases and J shed 9 bases, with 15 bases lying between them. Per germline, CDR1 MDHEN and CDR2 SYDVKM. CDR3 in DNA: TGTGCCAGCACCTCTGGGTCTCTACGCTACACCTTC. It translates to CASTSGSLRYTF.

V usage is TRBV5-1 and J usage is TRBJ2-5, with 7 bases aligning to TRBD2. The CDR3 is made up of 16 amino acids. CDR1 is SGHRS and CDR2 is YFSETQ in the germline V gene. The trim removed 4 bases at V and 5 bases at J, leaving 14 bases unmatched. The chain's CDR3 is CASSPGMGGSFETQYF. CDR3 sequence (DNA): TGCGCCAGCAGCCCAGGAATGGGCGGGAGTTTTGAGACCCAGTACTTC.

The chain carries TRBV15 and TRBJ2-7, with 7 bases identical to TRBD1. This CDR3 is built from 15 residues. Trimming cost V 6 bases and J 0 bases; bases outside gene matches: 8. Looked up from germline, CDR1 is LNHNV and CDR2 is YYDKDF (reference sequence). CDR3 amino acids: CATRDGTAISYEQYF. CDR3 nucleotides: TGTGCCACCAGAGATGGGACAGCAATCTCCTACGAGCAGTACTTC.

The genes are TRBV12-3 or TRBV12-4 and TRBJ2-3; D is perhaps TRBD2 (6 bases). CDR3 length: 15 amino acids. Trimming shortened V by 6 bases and J by 0 bases, and 13 bases separated the two germline ends. CDR3 coding DNA: TGTGCCAGCAGGTTTAGCGGTGCCAGCACAGATACGCAGTATTTT. It is translated as CASRFSGASTDTQYF.

V is TRBV28 and J is TRBJ2-1, with TRBD1 identical over 10 bases. Germline CDR1 MDHEN, CDR2 SYDVKM. Losses at the gene ends were 5 bases for V and 6 bases for J; bases not matched to a gene: 10. The CDR3 has 16 residues. This CDR3 reads CASSTQTGGATNEQFF. CDR3 bases: TGTGCCAGCAGTACTCAGACAGGGGGCGCGACCAATGAGCAGTTCTTC. Full variable domain (outside the CDR3, taken from reference TRBV28 and TRBJ2-1): DVKVTQSSRYLVKRTGEKVFLECVQDMDHENMFWYRQDPGLGLRLIYFSYDVKMKEKGDIPEGYSVSREKKERFSLILESASTNQTSMYLCASSTQTGGATNEQFFGPGTRLTVL.

This clonotype turned up a few times. The rearrangement links TRBV25-1 to TRBJ2-1; D not resolved. Trimming stripped 5 bases from V and 8 bases from J, with 16 bases between. CDR3 length: 14 amino acids. The V gene's germline CDR1 is MGHDK and CDR2 SYGVNS. CDR3: CASSSARKLHEQFF. The DNA of the CDR3 is TGTGCCAGCAGTTCAGCTAGAAAGCTCCATGAGCAGTTCTTC.

This clonotype was counted only a few times. The chain employs TRBV29-1 and TRBJ1-2; D may be TRBD1 (5 bases). The ends were cut back, 3 bases at V and 4 bases at J, with 18 bases in the middle. This CDR3 comprises 15 residues. Germline V CDR1 and CDR2: SQVTM, ANQGSEA. The chain's CDR3 is CSVDPGSGGTYGYTF. DNA for the CDR3: TGCAGCGTTGACCCCGGTTCGGGAGGGACCTATGGCTACACCTTC.

This chain connects TRBV18 to TRBJ1-1; no clear D gene. V lost 0 bases, J lost 1 base, and 9 bases lay in between. This CDR3 spans 15 amino acids. CDR1 is KGHSH and CDR2 is LQKENI in the germline V gene. CDR3 nucleotides: TGTGCCAGCTCACCACCGAATAAAGGGAACACTGAAGCTTTCTTT. This sequence encodes CASSPPNKGNTEAFF.

This clonotype was counted many times. The genes are TRBV28 and TRBJ2-3; D ambiguous. Trimming stripped 1 base from V and 0 bases from J, with 2 bases between. Germline V gene sequence: CDR1 MDHEN, CDR2 SYDVKM. The CDR3 spans 13 residues. The CDR3 loop is CASSLSSTDTQYF. CDR3 DNA: TGTGCCAGCAGTTTATCTAGCACAGATACGCAGTATTTT.

This clonotype was seen repeatedly, ten times or more. The chain links TRBV12-3 or TRBV12-4 to TRBJ2-1, with 8 bases aligning to TRBD2. The CDR3 runs 14 residues. The V gene end was trimmed by 8 bases and the J gene end by 6 bases; junction bases not matched to a gene: 9. The CDR3 sequence: CASSPGTSSNEQFF. CDR3 bases: TGTGCCAGCTCCCCGGGGACTAGTAGCAATGAGCAGTTCTTC.

This chain links TRBV7-9 with TRBJ2-7, with TRBD1 matching over 10 bases. Germline trimming cut 5 bases from V and 3 bases from J; bases unmatched to any gene: 7. Germline V CDR1 and CDR2: SEHNR, FQNEAQ (reference sequence). The CDR3 runs 15 residues. This CDR3 is CASSPAGQGIYEQYF. For the CDR3, the DNA is TGTGCCAGCAGCCCGGCGGGACAGGGGATCTACGAGCAGTACTTC.

This clonotype was counted between two and nine times. The rearrangement joins TRBV7-3 to TRBJ2-7; 8 bases are a match to TRBD2. The J segment lost 7 bases and the V segment lost 4 bases, leaving 6 bases of the junction unmatched. Germline loops: CDR1 SGHTA, CDR2 FQGTGA. The CDR3 is 13 amino acids. This CDR3 reads CASSSGGGGEQYF. As DNA, the CDR3 is TGTGCCAGCAGCTCCGGGGGGGGAGGAGAGCAGTACTTC. The variable domain in full, with the rest retrieved from reference TRBV7-3 and TRBJ2-7, is GAGVSQTPSNKVTEKGKYVELRCDPISGHTALYWYRQSLGQGPEFLIYFQGTGAADDSGLPNDRFFAVRPEGSVSTLKIQRTERGDSAVYLCASSSGGGGEQYFGPGTRLTVT.

This clonotype was counted at least ten times. The chain employs TRBV5-1 and TRBJ2-7, with TRBD1 matching over 8 bases. The CDR3 has 14 amino acids. The trim removed 5 bases at V and 5 bases at J, leaving 9 bases unmatched. Per the germline V gene, CDR1 is SGHRS and CDR2 is YFSETQ. The CDR3 bases are TGCGCCAGCAGTCTCATCGGACAGGGTCACGAGCAGTACTTC. Amino acid sequence: CASSLIGQGHEQYF.